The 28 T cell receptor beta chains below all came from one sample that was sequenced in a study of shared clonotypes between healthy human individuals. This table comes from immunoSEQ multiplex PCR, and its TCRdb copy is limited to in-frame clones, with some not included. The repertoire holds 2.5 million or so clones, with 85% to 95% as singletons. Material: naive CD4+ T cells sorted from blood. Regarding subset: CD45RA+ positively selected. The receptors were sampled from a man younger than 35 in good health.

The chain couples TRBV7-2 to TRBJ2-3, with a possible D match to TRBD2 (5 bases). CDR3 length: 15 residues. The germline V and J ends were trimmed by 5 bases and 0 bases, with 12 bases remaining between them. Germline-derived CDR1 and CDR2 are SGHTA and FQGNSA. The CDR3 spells CASSPEGYSTDTQYF. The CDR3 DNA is TGTGCCAGCAGCCCAGAGGGCTATAGCACAGATACGCAGTATTTT.

The CDR3 DNA sequence: TGTGCCAGTAGTTCCCCAGGGTACTACGAGCAGTACTTC. This gives the protein CASSSPGYYEQYF. The chain joins TRBV19 to TRBJ2-7; tentatively, D is TRBD1 (5 bases). CDR3 size: 13 residues. Germline assignment: CDR1 LNHDA and CDR2 SQIVND (reference sequence). With 5 bases removed from V and 3 bases from J, the gap between germline ends came to 11 bases. Full variable domain (missing parts from reference TRBV19 and TRBJ2-7): DGGITQSPKYLFRKEGQNVTLSCEQNLNHDAMYWYRQDPGQGLRLIYYSQIVNDFQKGDIAEGYSVSREKKESFPLTVTSAQKNPTAFYLCASSSPGYYEQYFGPGTRLTVT.

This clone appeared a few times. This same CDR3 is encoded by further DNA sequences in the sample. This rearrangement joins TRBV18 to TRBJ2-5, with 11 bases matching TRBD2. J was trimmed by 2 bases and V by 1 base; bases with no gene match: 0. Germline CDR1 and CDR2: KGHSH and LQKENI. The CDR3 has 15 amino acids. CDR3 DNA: TGTGCCAGCTCACCACTAGCGGGGGGGCAAGAGACCCAGTACTTC. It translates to CASSPLAGGQETQYF.

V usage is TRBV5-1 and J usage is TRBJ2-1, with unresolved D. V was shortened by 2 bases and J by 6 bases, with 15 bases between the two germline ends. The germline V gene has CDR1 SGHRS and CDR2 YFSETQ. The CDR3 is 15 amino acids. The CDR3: CASSLGRPSGNEQFF. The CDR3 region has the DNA TGCGCCAGCAGCTTAGGAAGACCGTCAGGCAATGAGCAGTTCTTC.

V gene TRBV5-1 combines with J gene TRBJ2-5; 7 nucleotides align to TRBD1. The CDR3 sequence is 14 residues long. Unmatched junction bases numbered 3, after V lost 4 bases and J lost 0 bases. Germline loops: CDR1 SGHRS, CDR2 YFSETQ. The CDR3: CASSLGTDQETQYF. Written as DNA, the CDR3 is TGCGCCAGCAGCCTGGGGACAGACCAAGAGACCCAGTACTTC.

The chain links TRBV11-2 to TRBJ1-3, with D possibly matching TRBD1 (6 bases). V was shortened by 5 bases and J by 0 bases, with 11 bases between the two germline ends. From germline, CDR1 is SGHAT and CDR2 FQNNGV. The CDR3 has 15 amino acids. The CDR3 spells CASSLGTHSGNTIYF. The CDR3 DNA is TGTGCCAGCAGCCTCGGGACACACTCTGGAAACACCATATATTTT.

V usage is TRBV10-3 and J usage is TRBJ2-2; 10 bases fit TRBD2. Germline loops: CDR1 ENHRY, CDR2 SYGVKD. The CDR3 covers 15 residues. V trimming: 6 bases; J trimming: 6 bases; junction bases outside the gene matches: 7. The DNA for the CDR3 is TGTGCCATCAGACAGGCTAGCGGGAGTCCCGGGGAGCTGTTTTTT. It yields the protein CAIRQASGSPGELFF.

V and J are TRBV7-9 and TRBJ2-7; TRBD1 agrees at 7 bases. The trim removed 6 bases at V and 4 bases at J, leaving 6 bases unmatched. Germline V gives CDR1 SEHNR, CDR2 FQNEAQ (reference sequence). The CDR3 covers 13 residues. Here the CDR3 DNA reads TGTGCCAGCAGACGGGAACAGGGGTACGAGCAGTACTTC. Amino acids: CASRREQGYEQYF.

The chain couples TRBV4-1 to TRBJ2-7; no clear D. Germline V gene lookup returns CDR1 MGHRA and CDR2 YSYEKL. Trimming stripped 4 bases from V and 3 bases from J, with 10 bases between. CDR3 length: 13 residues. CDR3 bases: TGCGCCAGCAGCCCCCAGAACCGCTACGAGCAGTACTTC. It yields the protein CASSPQNRYEQYF.

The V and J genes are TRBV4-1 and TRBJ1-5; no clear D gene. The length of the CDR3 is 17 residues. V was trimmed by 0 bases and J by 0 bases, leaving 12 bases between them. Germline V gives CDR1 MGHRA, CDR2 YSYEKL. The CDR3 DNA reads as TGCGCCAGCAGCCAAGAATCCCGGGAACCTAGCAATCAGCCCCAGCATTTT. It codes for CASSQESREPSNQPQHF.

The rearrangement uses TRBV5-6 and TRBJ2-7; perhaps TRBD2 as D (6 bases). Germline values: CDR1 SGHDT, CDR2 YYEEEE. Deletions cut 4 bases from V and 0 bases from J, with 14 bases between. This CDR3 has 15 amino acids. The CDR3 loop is CASSPLETSSYEQYF. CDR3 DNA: TGTGCCAGCAGCCCTCTTGAGACTAGCTCCTACGAGCAGTACTTC.

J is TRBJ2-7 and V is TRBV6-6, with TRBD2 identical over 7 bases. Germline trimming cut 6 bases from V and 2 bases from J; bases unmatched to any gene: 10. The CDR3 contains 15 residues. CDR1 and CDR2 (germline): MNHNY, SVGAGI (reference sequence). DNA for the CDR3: TGTGCCAGCAGACGGGGGGAGGCGGGGGCCTACGAGCAGTACTTC. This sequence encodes CASRRGEAGAYEQYF.

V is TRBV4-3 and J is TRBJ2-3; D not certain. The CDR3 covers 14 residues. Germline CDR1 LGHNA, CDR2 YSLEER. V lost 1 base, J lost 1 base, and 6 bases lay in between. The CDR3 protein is CASSQGRGTDTQYF. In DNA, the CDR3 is TGCGCCAGCAGCCAAGGACGGGGCACAGATACGCAGTATTTT.

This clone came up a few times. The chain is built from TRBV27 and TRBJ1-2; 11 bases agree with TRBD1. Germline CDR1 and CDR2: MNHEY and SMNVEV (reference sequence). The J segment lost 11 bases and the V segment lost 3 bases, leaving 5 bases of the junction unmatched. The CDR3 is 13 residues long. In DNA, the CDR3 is TGTGCCAGCAGTTTGTCTGGGACAGGGGGGTACACCTTC. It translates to CASSLSGTGGYTF.

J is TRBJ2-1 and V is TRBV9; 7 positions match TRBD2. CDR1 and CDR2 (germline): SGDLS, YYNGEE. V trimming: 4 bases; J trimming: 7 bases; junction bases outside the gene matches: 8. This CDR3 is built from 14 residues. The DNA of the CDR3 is TGTGCCAGCAGCCTCGGACTAGGGATGAATGAGCAGTTCTTC. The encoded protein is CASSLGLGMNEQFF.

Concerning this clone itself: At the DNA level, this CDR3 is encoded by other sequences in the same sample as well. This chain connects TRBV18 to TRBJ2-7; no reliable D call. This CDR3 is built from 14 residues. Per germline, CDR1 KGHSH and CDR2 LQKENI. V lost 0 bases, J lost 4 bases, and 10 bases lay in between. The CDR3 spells CASSPPSRSYEQYF. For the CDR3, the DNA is TGTGCCAGCTCACCACCGAGCAGGAGTTACGAGCAGTACTTC. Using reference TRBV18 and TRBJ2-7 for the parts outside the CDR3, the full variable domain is NAGVMQNPRHLVRRRGQEARLRCSPMKGHSHVYWYRQLPEEGLKFMVYLQKENIIDESGMPKERFSAEFPKEGPSILRIQQVVRGDSAAYFCASSPPSRSYEQYFGPGTRLTVT.

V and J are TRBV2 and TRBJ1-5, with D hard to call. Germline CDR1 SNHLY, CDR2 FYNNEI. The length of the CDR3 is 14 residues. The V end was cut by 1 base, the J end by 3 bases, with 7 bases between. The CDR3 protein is CASSEVQANQPQHF. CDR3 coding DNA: TGTGCCAGCAGTGAAGTCCAGGCCAATCAGCCCCAGCATTTT.

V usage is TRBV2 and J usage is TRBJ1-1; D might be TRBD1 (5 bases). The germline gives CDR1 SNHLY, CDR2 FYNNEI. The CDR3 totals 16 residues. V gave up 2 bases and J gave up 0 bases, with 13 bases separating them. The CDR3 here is CASSENWAGLNTEAFF. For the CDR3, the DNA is TGTGCCAGCAGTGAAAATTGGGCGGGACTGAACACTGAAGCTTTCTTT. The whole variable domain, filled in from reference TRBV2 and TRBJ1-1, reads EPEVTQTPSHQVTQMGQEVILRCVPISNHLYFYWYRQILGQKVEFLVSFYNNEISEKSEIFDDQFSVERPDGSNFTLKIRSTKLEDSAMYFCASSENWAGLNTEAFFGQGTRLTVV.

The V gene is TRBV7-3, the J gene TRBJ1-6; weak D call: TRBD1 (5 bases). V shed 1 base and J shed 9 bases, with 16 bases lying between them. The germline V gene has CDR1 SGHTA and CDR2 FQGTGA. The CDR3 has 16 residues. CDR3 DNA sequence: TGTGCCAGCAGCTTAAACCCGGCAGGGAGCGGTTCACCCCTCCACTTT. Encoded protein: CASSLNPAGSGSPLHF.

CDR3 protein: CASSQQGPSYTF. CDR3 nucleotide sequence: TGTGCCAGCAGCCAACAAGGGCCCAGCTACACCTTC. The chain has TRBV11-1 and TRBJ1-2; no definite D call. CDR1 is SGHAT and CDR2 is FQDESV in the germline V gene (reference sequence). Between the trimmed V and J ends, which lost 5 bases and 9 bases, there was a span of 13 bases. The CDR3 is 12 residues long.

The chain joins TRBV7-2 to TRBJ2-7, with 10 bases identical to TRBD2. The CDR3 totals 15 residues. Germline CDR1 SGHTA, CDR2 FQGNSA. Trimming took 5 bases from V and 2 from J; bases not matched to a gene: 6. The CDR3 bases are TGTGCCAGCAGCCCCGGACTAGCGGCTACCTACGAGCAGTACTTC. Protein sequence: CASSPGLAATYEQYF. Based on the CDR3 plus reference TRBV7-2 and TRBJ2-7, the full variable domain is GAGVSQSPSNKVTEKGKDVELRCDPISGHTALYWYRQSLGQGLEFLIYFQGNSAPDKSGLPSDRFSAERTGGSVSTLTIQRTQQEDSAVYLCASSPGLAATYEQYFGPGTRLTVT.

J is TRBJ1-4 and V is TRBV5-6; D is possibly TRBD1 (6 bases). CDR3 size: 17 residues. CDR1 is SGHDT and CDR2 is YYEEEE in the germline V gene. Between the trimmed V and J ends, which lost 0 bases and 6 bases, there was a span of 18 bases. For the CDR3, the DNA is TGTGCCAGCAGCTTGGGAGTGGGACATTTTGAAGATGAAAAACTGTTTTTT. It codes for CASSLGVGHFEDEKLFF.

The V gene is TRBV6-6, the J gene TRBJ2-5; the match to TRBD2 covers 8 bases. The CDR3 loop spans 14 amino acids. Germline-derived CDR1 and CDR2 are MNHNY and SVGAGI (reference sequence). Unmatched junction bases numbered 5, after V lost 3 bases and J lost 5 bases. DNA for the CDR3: TGTGCCAGCAGTTATTCGACGGGGGGGGAGACCCAGTACTTC. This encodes CASSYSTGGETQYF.

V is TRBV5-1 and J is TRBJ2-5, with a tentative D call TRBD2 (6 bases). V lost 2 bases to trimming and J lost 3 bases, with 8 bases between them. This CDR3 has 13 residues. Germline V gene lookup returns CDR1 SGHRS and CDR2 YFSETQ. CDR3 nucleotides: TGCGCCAGCAGCTTCACGGGGGAAGAGACCCAGTACTTC. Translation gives CASSFTGEETQYF.

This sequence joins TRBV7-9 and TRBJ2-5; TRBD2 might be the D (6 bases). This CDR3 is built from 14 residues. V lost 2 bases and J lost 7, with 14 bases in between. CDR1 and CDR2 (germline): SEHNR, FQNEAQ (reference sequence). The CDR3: CASSLQGGARTQYF. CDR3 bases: TGTGCCAGCAGCTTACAAGGAGGGGCACGGACCCAGTACTTC. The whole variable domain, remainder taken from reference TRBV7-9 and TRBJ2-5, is DTGVSQNPRHKITKRGQNVTFRCDPISEHNRLYWYRQTLGQGPEFLTYFQNEAQLEKSRLLSDRFSAERPKGSFSTLEIQRTEQGDSAMYLCASSLQGGARTQYFGPGTRLLVL.

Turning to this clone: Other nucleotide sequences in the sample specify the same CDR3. The CDR3 spells CASSFKDSNQPQHF. The CDR3 DNA is TGTGCCAGCAGTTTCAAGGATAGCAATCAGCCCCAGCATTTT. The chain carries TRBV27 and TRBJ1-5, with unresolved D. Trimming took 3 bases from V and 0 from J, leaving 6 bases between them. This CDR3 has 14 amino acids. CDR1 and CDR2 (germline): MNHEY, SMNVEV (reference sequence).

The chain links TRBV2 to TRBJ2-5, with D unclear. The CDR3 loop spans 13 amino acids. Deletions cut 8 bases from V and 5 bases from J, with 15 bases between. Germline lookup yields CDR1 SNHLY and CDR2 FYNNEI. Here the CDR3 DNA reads TGTGCCAGCTCAGGCGGCCCGAGGGAGACCCAGTACTTC. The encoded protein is CASSGGPRETQYF.

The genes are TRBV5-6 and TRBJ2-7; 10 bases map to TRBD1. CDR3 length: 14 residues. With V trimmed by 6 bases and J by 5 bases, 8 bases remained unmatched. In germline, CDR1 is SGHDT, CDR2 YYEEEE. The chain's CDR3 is CASNGGQGPHEQYF. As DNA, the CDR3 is TGTGCCAGCAACGGGGGACAGGGGCCTCACGAGCAGTACTTC.